This TCR beta chain is from a study of blood T cell repertoires in COVID-19 (dated by TCRdb to 2018 to 2021). At the level of the whole study: The collaborator samples originated in the United States, Italy and Spain and spanned the acute and convalescent phases of COVID-19. The material from the prospective study consisted of cDNA or gDNA derived from T cells, B-cell-depleted T cells, or PBMCs. Subjects who had been exposed to COVID-19, were actively infected with it, or had recovered from it provided the deeply sampled blood TCRbeta repertoires that made up the dataset. A freely available public database, intended as a resource for researchers studying the immune response to SARS-CoV-2, is where the repertoires were released. Samples came from the ongoing ImmuneRACE study (first 160 participants) plus 1,254 subjects from 6 global collaborators. A de-identified subject ID, COVID-19 status, age in years and sex were almost always included in the sample metadata. Where available, HLA class I and class II types were taken from metadata supplied by the sample provider and were not determined by assay-based typing.

In the case of this clone: The antigen this receptor binds is unknown. There are no base qualities to consult, and no much larger clone falls within one base. The same CDR3 also results from other DNA sequences found in this sample.

Samples from volunteer blood donors who had recovered from COVID-19 were contributed by a second Seattle source. The collaborating institutions used their own protocols to collect whole blood in K2EDTA tubes. For TCRbeta analysis, collaborator samples were shipped as frozen whole blood, as isolated PBMCs, or as DNA extracted from either sample type. TCRbeta CDR3 regions were amplified from genomic DNA by means of the immunoSEQ Assay, a bias-controlled multiplex PCR. The original pipeline was this. The number of nucleated cells in each sample was estimated from the amplification of reference gene primers within the assay. To quantify the absolute abundance of each unique TCRbeta CDR3 rearrangement, sequence reads were collapsed and filtered. For each sample, productive Simpson clonality was calculated as the square root of Simpson's diversity index over productive rearrangements. TCRdb obtained this table from immuneACCESS and retained in-frame rearrangements with V and J assigned. These tables miss some clones; where compared with another copy, unresolved V genes account for less than half of the shortfall, and the remainder is unexplained. The DNA gave D and trimming, while V, J and clone size come from that table. The sample table holds approximately 110,000 clones, of which around nine tenths were seen once. The ten largest make up roughly 8.1% of the sample.

Overall study outcomes, separate from this receptor: How much clinical and demographic metadata was included differed by source and by participant, and the metadata was provided uncurated.

V loses 0 bases, J loses 6 bases, and the germline ends lie 9 bases apart. The germline V gene gives CDR1 as SGHRS and CDR2 as YFSETQ. The CDR3 has 13 amino acids, counting the end cysteine and phenylalanine. The retained sequence is limited to the CDR3, 39 bases, with the frame set at the first base. What was sequenced was peripheral blood. The clonotype comes from a woman aged 65 to 85 who had recovered from COVID-19. The chain links TRBV5-1 with TRBJ1-2, with the D gene call left open. The CDR3 region reads CASSLGTGNGYTF. The DNA is as follows: TGCGCCAGCAGCTTGGGTACGGGAAATGGCTACACCTTC.